The 10 T cell receptor beta chains given below trace back to one sample, sequenced in a study of shared clonotypes between healthy human individuals. Data came from immunoSEQ multiplex PCR; TCRdb stores just in-frame clones and leaves some out. The top ten hold 0.89% of the sample, which has some 1.1 million clones, roughly 77% seen once. The sequenced sample consisted of memory CD4+ T cells from PBMCs. Subset meaning: CD45RA-negative fraction. The receptor source for this set is a young man in good health. Some clones in this sample may be carry-over from other donors' samples.

The chain links TRBV28 to TRBJ2-7, with D maybe TRBD2 (6 bases). V was clipped by 8 bases and J by 4 bases, with 15 bases between them. The CDR3 length is 13 residues. The germline CDR1 and CDR2 sequences are MDHEN and SYDVKM. This CDR3 reads CASVFGGSYEQYF. The CDR3, as DNA: TGTGCCAGCGTTTTTGGGGGGAGTTACGAGCAGTACTTC.

V and J are TRBV11-3 and TRBJ2-4; D assignment may be TRBD1 or TRBD2 (6 bases each). Trimming took 3 bases from V and 8 from J, leaving 20 bases between them. The CDR3 is 16 amino acids. The germline gives CDR1 SGHNT, CDR2 YENEEA. CDR3 in amino acids: CASSFQSGGHGDIQYF. Written as DNA, the CDR3 is TGTGCCAGCAGCTTCCAGAGTGGGGGGCATGGGGACATTCAGTACTTC. The full variable domain, rest sourced from reference TRBV11-3 and TRBJ2-4, is EAGVVQSPRYKIIEKKQPVAFWCNPISGHNTLYWYLQNLGQGPELLIRYENEEAVDDSQLPKDRFSAERLKGVDSTLKIQPAELGDSAVYLCASSFQSGGHGDIQYFGAGTRLSVL.

The chain joins TRBV14 to TRBJ2-7; perhaps TRBD1 as D (6 bases). This CDR3 spans 13 amino acids. Germline CDR1 and CDR2: SGHDN and FVKESK. V was shortened by 1 base and J by 4 bases, with 8 bases between the two germline ends. This chain's CDR3 is CASSQARGYEQYF. CDR3 nucleotides: TGTGCCAGCAGCCAAGCTAGGGGGTACGAGCAGTACTTC.

This clone was seen a few times. V usage is TRBV6-6 and J usage is TRBJ2-3; D may be TRBD2 (5 bases). The CDR3 loop spans 15 amino acids. The germline V gene has CDR1 MNHNY and CDR2 SVGAGI (reference sequence). V was shortened by 0 bases and J by 3 bases, with 10 bases between the two germline ends. CDR3 sequence reads: CASSYSGSRTDTQYF. The CDR3 DNA reads TGTGCCAGCAGTTACTCGGGGAGTCGGACAGATACGCAGTATTTT.

The V gene is TRBV6-4, the J gene TRBJ2-5; no reliable D call. Near its end, the DNA agrees better with TRBJ2-7, so the J call may be wrong. CDR3 length: 14 residues. In germline, CDR1 is MRHNA, CDR2 SNTAGT. CDR3 sequence reads: CASRPVSGSSEQYF. CDR3 sequence (DNA): TGTGCCAGCAGACCGGTGTCCGGCAGTAGCGAGCAGTACTTC.

This clone was found once. The chain couples TRBV18 to TRBJ2-5; 11 bases agree with TRBD1. The V gene's germline CDR1 is KGHSH and CDR2 LQKENI. Unmatched junction bases numbered 8, after V lost 6 bases and J lost 5 bases. This CDR3 comprises 15 residues. The CDR3 region has the DNA TGTGCCAGCTCCCGCGGACAGGGGGCATTGGAGACCCAGTACTTC. Translating it yields CASSRGQGALETQYF.

J is TRBJ1-2 and V is TRBV19; the D gene is possibly TRBD1 (5 bases). The CDR3 sequence is 12 residues long. V was trimmed by 7 bases and J by 8 bases, leaving 14 bases between them. Germline V gives CDR1 LNHDA, CDR2 SQIVND (reference sequence). CDR3 bases: TGTGCCAGTACCGCACGGGGGAAGGGCTACACCTTC. Translated, it gives CASTARGKGYTF. Based on the CDR3 plus reference TRBV19 and TRBJ1-2, the full variable domain is DGGITQSPKYLFRKEGQNVTLSCEQNLNHDAMYWYRQDPGQGLRLIYYSQIVNDFQKGDIAEGYSVSREKKESFPLTVTSAQKNPTAFYLCASTARGKGYTFGSGTRLTVV.

The chain recombines TRBV11-1 with TRBJ2-2; no clear D. The CDR3 spans 17 residues. Trimming stripped 2 bases from V and 6 bases from J, with 19 bases between. Germline V lookup: CDR1 SGHAT, CDR2 FQDESV (reference sequence). The CDR3 bases are TGTGCCAGCAGCTTAACGTTTGGCAGGTACTCGGCCGGGGAGCTGTTTTTT. As protein: CASSLTFGRYSAGELFF. The full variable domain, its missing parts supplied by reference TRBV11-1 and TRBJ2-2, is EAEVAQSPRYKITEKSQAVAFWCDPISGHATLYWYRQILGQGPELLVQFQDESVVDDSQLPKDRFSAERLKGVDSTLKIQPAELGDSAMYLCASSLTFGRYSAGELFFGEGSRLTVL.

The V and J genes are TRBV11-3 and TRBJ2-3, with D possibly being TRBD2 (5 bases). Between the trimmed V and J ends, which lost 5 bases and 0 bases, there was a span of 9 bases. This CDR3 contains 14 residues. Germline loops: CDR1 SGHNT, CDR2 YENEEA. The CDR3 region is CASSGGGSTDTQYF. The CDR3 region has the DNA TGTGCCAGCAGCGGCGGCGGGAGCACAGATACGCAGTATTTT. Using reference TRBV11-3 and TRBJ2-3 for the parts outside the CDR3, the full variable domain is EAGVVQSPRYKIIEKKQPVAFWCNPISGHNTLYWYLQNLGQGPELLIRYENEEAVDDSQLPKDRFSAERLKGVDSTLKIQPAELGDSAVYLCASSGGGSTDTQYFGPGTRLTVL.

CDR3 sequence (DNA): TGTGCCAGCAGCTTACTCGGCAGGGGGGACAATGAGCAGTTCTTC. It encodes CASSLLGRGDNEQFF. The chain couples TRBV11-3 to TRBJ2-1; the D gene is possibly TRBD1 (7 bases). V was cut by 2 bases and J by 5 bases, with 13 bases left in between. The CDR3 consists of 15 residues. Germline V gives CDR1 SGHNT, CDR2 YENEEA.